The TCR beta chain under discussion was sequenced for a study of PD-L1 blockade in urothelial cancer. The time point: peripheral blood 6 weeks after treatment start. Every patient provided from 1 to 8 samples, collected pretreatment and on-treatment. The assay was immunoSEQ multiplex PCR, and TCRdb's table has in-frame clones only and misses some. Seen here are about 120,000 clones, roughly 90% observed once, and the top ten hold around 4%. The CDR3 contains 15 residues. Germline-derived CDR1 and CDR2 are SGHVS and FQNEAQ. The trim removed 3 bases at V and 2 bases at J, leaving 4 bases unmatched. V gene TRBV7-8 combines with J gene TRBJ2-7; 10 positions match TRBD1. This sequence originates from a man in his 60s with urothelial cancer. The sequenced sample was PBMCs, obtained around atezolizumab (anti-PD-L1) treatment. The CDR3 loop is CASSFMDRGAYEQYF. The CDR3 DNA follows: TGTGCCAGCAGCTTCATGGACAGGGGGGCCTACGAGCAGTACTTC. Based on the CDR3 plus reference TRBV7-8 and TRBJ2-7, the full variable domain is GAGVSQSPRYKVAKRGQDVALRCDPISGHVSLFWYQQALGQGPEFLTYFQNEAQLDKSGLPSDRFFAERPEGSVSTLKIQRTQQEDSAVYLCASSFMDRGAYEQYFGPGTRLTVT.